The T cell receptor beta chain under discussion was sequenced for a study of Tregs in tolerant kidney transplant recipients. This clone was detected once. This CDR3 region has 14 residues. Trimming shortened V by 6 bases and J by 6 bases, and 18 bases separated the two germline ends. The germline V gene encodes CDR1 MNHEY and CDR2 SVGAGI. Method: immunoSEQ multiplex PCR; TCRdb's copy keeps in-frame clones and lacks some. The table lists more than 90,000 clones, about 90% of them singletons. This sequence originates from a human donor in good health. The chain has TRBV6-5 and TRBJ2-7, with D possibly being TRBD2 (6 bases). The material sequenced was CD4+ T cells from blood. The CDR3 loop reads CASRPPRELGEQYF. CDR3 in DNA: TGTGCCAGCAGGCCCCCCCGGGAGTTGGGCGAGCAGTACTTC.